This T cell receptor (beta chain) comes out of a study of blood T cell repertoires in COVID-19. On the study more broadly: Sources were T cells, B-cell-depleted T cells, or PBMCs; the material itself was cDNA or gDNA.

This clone has a single count. Original handling: Reference gene primer amplification in the assay estimated nucleated cell counts. This table comes from immunoSEQ multiplex PCR, and its TCRdb copy is limited to in-frame clones, with some not included. V and J calls and clone size are given by that table; D and trimming were obtained from the DNA. The sample has about 74,000 clones, under 85% seen once. This TCR was recovered from a man between 65 and 80 years old with acute or convalescent COVID-19. Sequenced: peripheral blood.

Here the CDR3 reads CASSPPAFGNTIYF. The CDR3 nucleotides are TGTGCCAGCTCACCACCGGCTTTTGGAAACACCATATATTTT. The chain employs TRBV18 and TRBJ1-3; D uncertain. The CDR3 length is 14 residues. The germline gives CDR1 KGHSH, CDR2 LQKENI. Trimming removed 0 bases from V and 3 bases from J, with 6 bases in between.